This TCR beta chain was documented in a study of CD8 T cells in Susac syndrome (dated by TCRdb to the late 2010s). General notes on the study: Of the Susac syndrome patients who were sequenced, under 10 were in clinical remission while more than five had clinically active disease. At the time of blood withdrawal, Susac syndrome patients were either therapy-naive, taking corticosteroids (with some also receiving IVIg), or on IVIg alone. Whether CD8+ T cell activation and differentiation in Susac syndrome was antigen driven was tested using repertoire sequencing. The full study reports these points: The CD4+ T cell repertoire of patients with Susac syndrome showed no detectable clonal expansion. The number of individuals in the TCR sequencing and HLA analysis was recognized as being relatively small.

The CDR3 contains 15 residues, cysteine and phenylalanine counted. The retained sequence is limited to the CDR3, 45 bases, with the frame set at the first base. The germline ends are 11 bases apart after V is trimmed by 5 bases and J by 0 bases. CDR1 and CDR2, looked up from the germline V gene (reference sequence), are LNHDA and SQIVND. Peripheral blood CD8+ and CD4+ T cells from healthy donors, Susac syndrome patients and multiple sclerosis patients were profiled using high-throughput TCR beta sequencing. The Susac syndrome patients fulfilled recently defined diagnostic criteria for definite or probable disease. CD8+ TEMRA cells were enriched by FACS, while bulk CD8+ and CD4+ T cells were purified by magnetic negative isolation. Blood was collected in EDTA tubes and processed within 24 hours, with PBMCs isolated through density gradient centrifugation. PBMCs intended for TCR sequencing were cryopreserved in liquid nitrogen and thawed later in a water bath at 37 degrees C. A purity of at least 90% was achieved for sorted or isolated CD4+, CD8+ and CD8+ TEMRA cells.

RNA was extracted using the RNeasy kit, and about 0.5 to 1 ug of the RNA was reverse transcribed with random hexamers. The immunoSEQ multiplex PCR assay, covering 54 Vbeta and 13 Jbeta segments, was used to amplify TCR beta CDR3 regions. To correct PCR amplification bias, a synthetic template baseline was used for both primer optimization and computational correction. The paper's processing steps were these. Reads were annotated to V, D and J genes per IMGT and analyzed with immunoSEQ Analyzer, keeping only productive sequences. To calculate clonality, Shannon entropy was normalized by log2 of the number of productive unique sequences and then subtracted from one. Public and private clones were assessed among the 100 most prevalent clones of each patient and control. Clones were defined as Susac-specific if absent from the healthy and MS cohorts, from approximately 1,100 published viral clones and from other ImmuneACCESS disease sequences. The raw public data were reprocessed by TCRdb itself: fastp quality trimming at Q25, MiXCR clonotype calling, in-frame beta chains only. Rows with one shared CDR3 protein collapse into an entry with the most common genes and DNA. TCRdb, not the original authors, processed these V and J calls. The sample table holds just under 95,000 distinct CDR3 sequences, of which roughly 94% were seen once. Roughly 0.31% of the sample lies in the top ten.

This clonotype has just one count. There is no known antigen for this receptor. Base-call qualities are not available, and no considerably larger clone is one nucleotide away. Single-read evidence is weak. This sequence uses TRBV19 and TRBJ1-5; the D gene is possibly TRBD1, with 6 bases matching. Input material: CD4+ T cells from PBMCs. This clonotype was obtained from a human donor with Susac syndrome. The CDR3 sequence is CASSPTGSSNQPQHF. At the DNA level, the sequence is TGTGCCAGTAGTCCTACAGGGAGTAGCAATCAGCCCCAGCATTTT.